The next 12 T cell receptor beta chains were all read from a single sample in a study of cytomegalovirus exposure and HLA in healthy donors. 60 Vbeta and 13 Jbeta primers were used in PCR. Produced via immunoSEQ multiplex PCR; TCRdb's table is partial and in-frame only. The data contain roughly 150,000 clones, 60% to 80% of them singletons. Sequenced input: PBMCs. These receptors were obtained from a woman aged 25 to 39 in good health and CMV-seronegative.

The V call is TRBV7-2, the J call TRBJ1-6, with 7 positions matching TRBD1. This CDR3 comprises 15 residues. Germline CDR1 and CDR2: SGHTA and FQGNSA. The junction had 8 bases not matched to a gene; V was cut back by 3 bases and J by 9 bases. DNA for the CDR3: TGTGCCAGCAGCTTCCAGGGGGAATTAGTTTCACCCCTCCACTTT. Protein product: CASSFQGELVSPLHF.

The rearrangement uses TRBV19 and TRBJ2-3; TRBD1 aligns across 8 bases. The V and J ends lost 8 bases and 4 bases, in that order; junction bases with no gene match: 11. Germline CDR1 LNHDA, CDR2 SQIVND (reference sequence). This CDR3 is 15 amino acids long. The CDR3 reads CASGEGQGISDTQYF. The CDR3 region has the DNA TGTGCCAGTGGGGAAGGACAGGGTATTTCAGATACGCAGTATTTT.

This chain joins TRBV4-2 and TRBJ1-2; TRBD1 aligns across 10 bases. Germline CDR1 is LGHNA and CDR2 is YNFKEQ. The CDR3 consists of 18 residues. V was clipped by 0 bases and J by 8 bases; unmatched bases: 15. The CDR3 nucleotides are TGTGCCAGCAGCCAAGATTTGGGGACAGGGGCCACTACGGGCGGCTACACCTTC. Its protein product is CASSQDLGTGATTGGYTF.

The chain couples TRBV11-2 to TRBJ1-6; 7 bases are shared with TRBD1. Germline V gene sequence: CDR1 SGHAT, CDR2 FQNNGV. There are 17 residues in the CDR3. V dropped 2 bases and J dropped 0; count of bases not matched to a gene: 4. The CDR3: CASSLLGQSSYNSPLHF. CDR3 sequence (DNA): TGTGCCAGCAGCTTATTGGGACAGAGCTCCTATAATTCACCCCTCCACTTT.

The J gene is TRBJ1-1, the V gene TRBV25-1, with 8 bases lining up with TRBD1. The CDR3 sequence is 16 residues long. V gave up 5 bases and J gave up 2 bases; unmatched junction bases: 10. Germline CDR1 is MGHDK and CDR2 is SYGVNS. The CDR3 sequence: CASSYGRGLLNTEAFF. The CDR3 coding sequence is TGTGCCAGCAGTTATGGCAGGGGGCTCTTAAACACTGAAGCTTTCTTT.

The CDR3 loop is CASSYQARGIQPQHF. The CDR3 DNA reads as TGTGCCAGCAGTTATCAGGCCCGGGGGATACAGCCCCAGCATTTT. The V call is TRBV6-5, the J call TRBJ1-5; maybe TRBD1 (5 bases). Germline CDR1 and CDR2: MNHEY and SVGAGI. Trimming shortened V by 3 bases and J by 7 bases, and 16 bases separated the two germline ends. This CDR3 region has 15 residues.

This clone came up a few times. The chain couples TRBV13 to TRBJ2-7; TRBD1 is a possible D gene (8 bases). Trimming took off 1 base at V and 7 bases at J, with 14 bases between the two ends. Germline loops: CDR1 PRHDT, CDR2 FYEKMQ (reference sequence). The CDR3 has 14 amino acids. The DNA of the CDR3 is TGTGCCAGCAGCTTAGTAGGACAGGGAGGGGAGCAGTACTTC. Its translation: CASSLVGQGGEQYF.

This rearrangement joins TRBV4-3 to TRBJ1-6, with D possibly TRBD1 on 6 matching bases. The CDR3 is 18 amino acids. Trimming cost V 2 bases and J 5 bases, with 19 bases left between them. Per germline, CDR1 LGHNA and CDR2 YSLEER. This CDR3 reads CASSQKLLVQGDNSPLHF. CDR3 nucleotides: TGCGCCAGCAGCCAAAAACTTCTCGTACAGGGTGATAATTCACCCCTCCACTTT.

The chain is built from TRBV7-3 and TRBJ1-6, with 7 bases aligning to TRBD1. The V gene's germline CDR1 is SGHTA and CDR2 FQGTGA. Unmatched junction bases numbered 6, after V lost 6 bases and J lost 7 bases. The length of the CDR3 is 14 residues. CDR3 sequence reads: CASSSTGINSPLHF. As DNA, the CDR3 is TGTGCCAGCAGTTCGACAGGGATAAATTCACCCCTCCACTTT.

J is TRBJ1-2 and V is TRBV7-2; 7 bases map to TRBD1. CDR1 and CDR2 from the germline V gene are SGHTA and FQGNSA. V trimming: 2 bases; J trimming: 3 bases; junction bases outside the gene matches: 6. The CDR3 sequence is 15 residues long. The DNA of the CDR3 is TGTGCCAGCAGCTTATACCAGGGGGTGGACTATGGCTACACCTTC. Residues: CASSLYQGVDYGYTF.

The rearrangement links TRBV9 to TRBJ2-1; D possibly corresponds to TRBD1 (6 bases). Between the trimmed V and J ends, which lost 0 bases and 1 base, there was a span of 8 bases. The CDR3 contains 15 residues. CDR1 SGDLS and CDR2 YYNGEE come from the germline V gene. The CDR3 bases are TGTGCCAGCAGCGTAGACCAGGGGTCCTACAATGAGCAGTTCTTC. This sequence encodes CASSVDQGSYNEQFF.

The chain is built from TRBV15 and TRBJ2-1; 12 bases match TRBD1. Per the germline V gene, CDR1 is LNHNV and CDR2 is YYDKDF (reference sequence). V lost 2 bases and J lost 9; bases outside the gene matches: 5. The CDR3 is 15 amino acids. CDR3 nucleotide sequence: TGTGCCACCAGCAGACGGGACAGGGGGCTCGGTGAGCAGTTCTTC. It encodes CATSRRDRGLGEQFF.